The subject of this entry is one T cell receptor beta chain. Within the sample, other DNA sequences also encode this same CDR3. The source of the sample is a study of Ad26.COV2.S vaccination and SARS-CoV-2 variants. On the study more broadly: Intramuscularly, Ad26.COV2.S was given either once or twice, 56 days apart.

Method: immunoSEQ multiplex PCR; TCRdb's copy keeps in-frame clones and lacks some. Of 510,000 or so clones listed, roughly nine tenths are singletons. Germline-derived CDR1 and CDR2 are SGHTA and FQGTGA. This CDR3 comprises 13 residues. Deletions cut 1 base from V and 1 base from J, with 4 bases between. Treatment meaning: around 19 received Ad26.COV2.S at low or high dose, single or two shots; several received placebo; per-sample allocation not given. Vaccine and placebo recipients were sampled on day 63 after the first injection. The sequenced sample was peripheral blood, obtained in a trial of Ad26.COV2.S vaccine versus placebo. The clonotype was recovered from a person between 18 and 59 years old who received the Ad26.COV2.S COVID-19 vaccine or a placebo. The chain recombines TRBV7-3 with TRBJ1-1, with no clear D. The CDR3 DNA follows: TGTGCCAGCAGCTTAAAGAGGAACACTGAAGCTTTCTTT. Its translation is CASSLKRNTEAFF.